The 24 T cell receptor beta chains listed next were all sequenced from one sample in a study of T cell repertoires in cytomegalovirus infection. TCRdb analysed the reads with MiXCR anew, one entry per CDR3 protein. The repertoire holds 650,000 to 850,000 distinct CDR3 sequences, with almost 30% as singletons. Their cognate antigens are unknown. The starting material was cultured CD8+ T cells from PBMCs, obtained from culture after CMV antigen stimulation. The source is a human donor in good health (CMV status not recorded). Some clones in this sample may be carry-over from other donors' samples.

The table lists this clonotype with many counts. As DNA, the CDR3 is TGTGCCAGCAGCTTAGCGCACAGGGGCACAGATACGCAGTATTTT. Protein: CASSLAHRGTDTQYF. The rearrangement uses TRBV7-2 and TRBJ2-3; a weak D match, TRBD1 (6 bases). The CDR3 has 15 residues. Germline CDR1 SGHTA, CDR2 FQGNSA. Trimming left V 0 bases short and J 1 base short, with 8 bases between.

This clonotype was recorded many times. The chain recombines TRBV7-9 with TRBJ2-1; D not certain. V lost 1 base and J 3 bases, leaving 4 bases between the germline ends. Germline CDR1 is SEHNR and CDR2 is FQNEAQ (reference sequence). The CDR3 has 13 residues. The chain's CDR3 is CASSLVDYNEQFF. Here the CDR3 DNA reads TGTGCCAGCAGCTTAGTAGACTACAATGAGCAGTTCTTC.

This clonotype has just a few counts. The CDR3 reads CASSVPGRMITGELFF. CDR3 DNA: TGTGCCAGCAGCGTTCCGGGACGGATGATCACCGGGGAGCTGTTTTTT. The J gene is TRBJ2-2, the V gene TRBV7-9; perhaps D is TRBD1 or TRBD2 (5 bases each). Germline CDR1 and CDR2: SEHNR and FQNEAQ (reference sequence). The CDR3 has 16 amino acids. V was shortened by 5 bases and J by 4 bases, with 17 bases between the two germline ends.

The chain couples TRBV7-9 to TRBJ2-1, with 9 bases matching TRBD1. The CDR3 loop spans 17 amino acids. Germline V lookup: CDR1 SEHNR, CDR2 FQNEAQ (reference sequence). Germline trimming cut 4 bases from V and 3 bases from J; bases unmatched to any gene: 10. The CDR3 sequence is CASSSASGTGIYNEQFF. In DNA form, the CDR3 reads TGTGCCAGCAGCTCCGCCTCCGGGACAGGGATCTACAATGAGCAGTTCTTC.

V is TRBV12-3 or TRBV12-4 and J is TRBJ1-2, with a tentative D call TRBD1 (5 bases). The ends were cut back, 2 bases at V and 4 bases at J, with 17 bases in the middle. This CDR3 is built from 16 residues. CDR3 sequence: CASSLRVGGGGYGYTF. CDR3 nucleotides: TGTGCCAGCAGTTTACGTGTCGGGGGGGGTGGCTATGGCTACACCTTC.

This clonotype was found many times. The rearrangement uses TRBV7-3 and TRBJ1-1; D remains unclear. CDR3 length: 13 amino acids. V was cut by 4 bases and J by 1 base, with 7 bases left in between. Looked up from germline, CDR1 is SGHTA and CDR2 is FQGTGA. CDR3 region: CASSWNKNTEAFF. CDR3 sequence (DNA): TGTGCCAGCAGCTGGAATAAGAACACTGAAGCTTTCTTT. Together with reference TRBV7-3 and TRBJ1-1, the CDR3 gives the full variable domain: GAGVSQTPSNKVTEKGKYVELRCDPISGHTALYWYRQSLGQGPEFLIYFQGTGAADDSGLPNDRFFAVRPEGSVSTLKIQRTERGDSAVYLCASSWNKNTEAFFGQGTRLTVV.

The chain has TRBV11-1 and TRBJ2-5; 11 bases are shared with TRBD2. CDR1 is SGHAT, CDR2 FQDESV, per germline (reference sequence). Unmatched junction bases numbered 5, after V lost 4 bases and J lost 1 base. This CDR3 has 16 amino acids. The CDR3 protein is CASSSQTSGTQETQYF. The CDR3 nucleotides read TGTGCCAGCAGCTCGCAGACTAGCGGGACCCAAGAGACCCAGTACTTC.

This clonotype was seen a few times. The V gene is TRBV14, the J gene TRBJ2-3; D is unresolved. Trimming removed 0 bases from V and 9 bases from J, with 22 bases in between. The V gene's germline CDR1 is SGHDN and CDR2 FVKESK. The CDR3 is 17 residues long. CDR3 coding DNA: TGTGCCAGCAGCCAAGATGTGGACCGTACCCGAGGTCACACGCAGTATTTT. Translation gives CASSQDVDRTRGHTQYF. Full variable domain (remainder filled in from reference TRBV14 and TRBJ2-3): EAGVTQFPSHSVIEKGQTVTLRCDPISGHDNLYWYRRVMGKEIKFLLHFVKESKQDESGMPNNRFLAERTGGTYSTLKVQPAELEDSGVYFCASSQDVDRTRGHTQYFGPGTRLTVL.

This clonotype was observed a handful of times. V and J are TRBV5-1 and TRBJ2-1, with 8 bases aligning to TRBD1. The CDR3 extends over 17 amino acids. Per the germline V gene, CDR1 is SGHRS and CDR2 is YFSETQ. J gave up 7 bases and V 0 bases, and 12 bases lay outside the gene matches. The CDR3 protein is CASSLDTPGGARNEQFF. CDR3 bases: TGCGCCAGCAGCTTGGACACCCCAGGGGGCGCGAGAAATGAGCAGTTCTTC.

This clonotype was recorded once. J is TRBJ2-1 and V is TRBV9, with D perhaps assigned TRBD1 or TRBD2 (6 bases each). Per the germline V gene, CDR1 is SGDLS and CDR2 is YYNGEE. V was trimmed by 6 bases and J by 4 bases, leaving 20 bases between them. The CDR3 is 16 residues long. CDR3: CASNPPLGGAYNEQFF. Here the CDR3 DNA reads TGTGCCAGCAACCCCCCGTTGGGGGGCGCATACAATGAGCAGTTCTTC.

Ten or more counts support this clonotype. The chain uses TRBV7-6 and TRBJ2-1; TRBD2 might be the D (6 bases). The ends were cut back, 5 bases at V and 0 bases at J, with 14 bases in the middle. Per germline, CDR1 SGHVS and CDR2 FNYEAQ. The length of the CDR3 is 16 residues. The CDR3 is CASSLSGYSSYNEQFF. DNA of the CDR3: TGTGCCAGCAGCCTTAGCGGCTACAGCTCCTACAATGAGCAGTTCTTC.

This clonotype was found a few times. The chain joins TRBV27 to TRBJ1-3; D gene ambiguous. This CDR3 region has 15 residues. V was clipped by 0 bases and J by 2 bases, with 8 bases between them. CDR1 and CDR2 (germline): MNHEY, SMNVEV (reference sequence). This CDR3 reads CASSLSTAPGNTIYF. CDR3 bases: TGTGCCAGCAGTTTATCAACGGCCCCTGGAAACACCATATATTTT.

This clonotype occurred many times. The chain has TRBV6-4 and TRBJ2-1; 11 bases align to TRBD1. J was trimmed by 6 bases and V by 2 bases; bases with no gene match: 0. This CDR3 has 14 amino acids. Germline V gene sequence: CDR1 MRHNA, CDR2 SNTAGT. Here the CDR3 reads CASSDGTGGNEQFF. Written as DNA, the CDR3 is TGTGCCAGCAGTGACGGGACAGGGGGCAATGAGCAGTTCTTC.

The rearrangement links TRBV9 to TRBJ2-5; a weak D match, TRBD1 (7 bases). CDR1 SGDLS and CDR2 YYNGEE come from the germline V gene. The CDR3 runs 15 residues. With 2 bases removed from V and 2 bases from J, the gap between germline ends came to 13 bases. The CDR3 protein is CASSVEGASQETQYF. CDR3 nucleotide sequence: TGTGCCAGCAGCGTGGAGGGGGCCAGTCAAGAGACCCAGTACTTC.

This clonotype was detected a few times. The chain is built from TRBV11-2 and TRBJ2-5, with TRBD1 matching 12 bases. The germline V gene has CDR1 SGHAT and CDR2 FQNNGV. V was pared by 0 bases and J by 7 bases, with 12 bases of the junction left unmatched. CDR3 length: 18 amino acids. The CDR3 DNA reads as TGTGCCAGCAGCTTAGAAGGGACAGGGGGCGCGGGTTGGGCGACCCAGTACTTC. Protein product: CASSLEGTGGAGWATQYF.

The rearrangement uses TRBV27 and TRBJ1-1; 9 bases match TRBD1. Germline V gene sequence: CDR1 MNHEY, CDR2 SMNVEV (reference sequence). The CDR3 spans 15 residues. Trimming cost V 2 bases and J 5 bases; bases outside gene matches: 6. The CDR3 protein is CASSLTGQGWTEAFF. Here the CDR3 DNA reads TGTGCCAGCAGTTTAACCGGACAGGGGTGGACTGAAGCTTTCTTT.

The CDR3 here is CASSPRGTVETQYF. The CDR3 bases are TGTGCCAGCAGCCCCCGGGGGACGGTAGAGACCCAGTACTTC. The chain joins TRBV11-2 to TRBJ2-5; tentatively, D is TRBD2 (6 bases). Trimming left V 5 bases short and J 4 bases short, with 14 bases between. The CDR3 has 14 residues. CDR1 and CDR2 (germline): SGHAT, FQNNGV.

The J gene is TRBJ2-7, the V gene TRBV2; unclear D gene. The CDR3 length is 11 residues. The germline V and J ends were trimmed by 4 bases and 9 bases, with 10 bases remaining between them. The germline V gene encodes CDR1 SNHLY and CDR2 FYNNEI. CDR3: CASSGNWMQYF. The CDR3 coding sequence is TGTGCCAGCAGTGGGAACTGGATGCAGTACTTC.

The V gene is TRBV20-1, the J gene TRBJ2-2, with 10 positions matching TRBD2. The CDR3 covers 15 residues. Germline V gene data show CDR1 as DFQATT and CDR2 as SNEGSKA (reference sequence). Trimming removed 5 bases from V and 4 bases from J; junction bases left unmatched: 7. The CDR3 DNA follows: TGCAGTGCTCTTAGAACTAGCGGGGCCACCGGGGAGCTGTTTTTT. Translation: CSALRTSGATGELFF.

The V and J genes are TRBV10-3 and TRBJ2-2, with D uncertain. Trimming removed 4 bases at V and 10 bases at J, with 10 bases between. The CDR3 contains 12 residues. Germline V gene sequence: CDR1 ENHRY, CDR2 SYGVKD. This CDR3 is CAISAEGEELFF. The CDR3, as DNA: TGTGCCATCAGTGCTGAAGGAGAGGAGCTGTTTTTT.

V gene TRBV2 combines with J gene TRBJ2-5; the D is unclear. Germline V gene sequence: CDR1 SNHLY, CDR2 FYNNEI. The CDR3 sequence is 14 residues long. V lost 2 bases and J 9 bases, leaving 16 bases between the germline ends. This CDR3 reads CASSELAGGRAQYF. DNA for the CDR3: TGTGCCAGCAGTGAATTAGCAGGTGGTCGGGCCCAGTACTTC. The complete variable domain, with remaining parts taken from reference TRBV2 and TRBJ2-5, reads EPEVTQTPSHQVTQMGQEVILRCVPISNHLYFYWYRQILGQKVEFLVSFYNNEISEKSEIFDDQFSVERPDGSNFTLKIRSTKLEDSAMYFCASSELAGGRAQYFGPGTRLLVL.

This clonotype was observed many times. The rearrangement uses TRBV4-1 and TRBJ2-5; 10 nucleotides agree with TRBD2. The ends lost 4 bases at V and 9 bases at J; junction bases unmatched: 17. The CDR3 totals 17 residues. Germline CDR1 reads MGHRA; CDR2 reads YSYEKL. The CDR3 reads CASSLRVGAGGSEAQYF. DNA of the CDR3: TGCGCCAGCAGCCTTAGAGTTGGAGCGGGGGGGAGCGAGGCCCAGTACTTC.

This chain connects TRBV7-9 to TRBJ2-2, with D hard to call. V was shortened by 1 base and J by 5 bases, with 8 bases between the two germline ends. Germline values: CDR1 SEHNR, CDR2 FQNEAQ (reference sequence). The CDR3 contains 14 residues. The CDR3 here is CASSLVSGTGELFF. Written as DNA, the CDR3 is TGTGCCAGCAGCTTAGTTTCCGGGACCGGGGAGCTGTTTTTT.

The chain recombines TRBV4-1 with TRBJ2-3; a possible D gene is TRBD1 (5 bases). The CDR3 has 15 residues. Trimming left V 1 base short and J 3 bases short, with 11 bases between. Germline CDR1 reads MGHRA; CDR2 reads YSYEKL. CDR3 protein: CASSQAGIWTDTQYF. The DNA of the CDR3 is TGCGCCAGCAGCCAAGCAGGGATTTGGACAGATACGCAGTATTTT.